A single sample is the source of the 7 T cell receptor beta chains below, sequenced in a study of T cells in Graves' hyperthyroidism and ophthalmopathy. Authors of the study amplified TCR beta CDR3 regions from RNA transcripts. An initial round of RT-PCR targeting the TCR CDR3 relied on the HTBI primer set. TCRdb reanalysed the multiplex PCR reads using MiXCR and keeps one entry per CDR3 protein. The table includes about 700,000 distinct CDR3 sequences, about 14% detected once. The source material was blood. Source of these receptors: a woman between 18 and 30 years old with Graves' hyperthyroidism.

The CDR3 protein is CASTRGGSSTDTQYF. CDR3 nucleotides: TGTGCCAGCACCCGGGGGGGCTCTAGCACAGATACGCAGTATTTT. The rearrangement joins TRBV12-3 or TRBV12-4 to TRBJ2-3, with 8 nucleotides matching TRBD2. V lost 7 bases and J lost 0; bases outside the gene matches: 6. The CDR3 extends over 15 amino acids.

The chain employs TRBV7-9 and TRBJ2-1; D might be TRBD2 (6 bases). Trimming took off 8 bases at V and 3 bases at J, with 11 bases between the two ends. CDR3 length: 13 residues. The germline gives CDR1 SEHNR, CDR2 FQNEAQ (reference sequence). The CDR3 bases are TGTGCCAGCCATGGAGGGGACTACAATGAGCAGTTCTTC. Amino acids: CASHGGDYNEQFF.

The rearrangement uses TRBV5-1 and TRBJ1-4; tentative D call: TRBD1 (5 bases). Trimming took off 2 bases at V and 4 bases at J, with 9 bases between the two ends. This CDR3 has 14 residues. CDR1 and CDR2 (germline): SGHRS, YFSETQ. In DNA form, the CDR3 reads TGCGCCAGCAGCTTACAGGATATTAATGAAAAACTGTTTTTT. It is translated as CASSLQDINEKLFF.

This clonotype was counted at least ten times. The chain combines TRBV6-6 with TRBJ2-2; D uncertain. Germline-derived CDR1 and CDR2 are MNHNY and SVGAGI (reference sequence). The CDR3 runs 12 residues. The germline V and J ends were trimmed by 0 bases and 7 bases, with 3 bases remaining between them. The CDR3 DNA is TGTGCCAGCAGTTACTCGAACGGGGAGCTGTTTTTT. This translates into CASSYSNGELFF.

The chain employs TRBV20-1 and TRBJ2-1; unclear D gene. From germline, CDR1 is DFQATT and CDR2 SNEGSKA (reference sequence). The CDR3 covers 11 residues. Trimming shortened V by 3 bases and J by 11 bases, and 11 bases separated the two germline ends. In DNA, the CDR3 is TGCAGTGCTAGCCGTGAAAATAAGCAGTTCTTC. Protein: CSASRENKQFF.

The rearrangement links TRBV7-6 to TRBJ2-1, with TRBD2 matching over 9 bases. CDR1 and CDR2 from the germline V gene are SGHVS and FNYEAQ. CDR3 size: 20 residues. Trimming cost V 3 bases and J 1 base; bases outside gene matches: 16. DNA for the CDR3: TGTGCCAGCAGCTTGCTAGGTGGTGGTGAGCGGGAGGTTTCCTACAATGAGCAGTTCTTC. Protein: CASSLLGGGEREVSYNEQFF.

A word on this clonotype: Germline and junction disagree at one end, which may indicate a read error. The gene calls are TRBV6-5 and TRBJ1-1; D is undetermined. Germline V gene lookup returns CDR1 MNHEY and CDR2 SVGAGI. The CDR3 runs 16 residues. The CDR3 sequence: CASSYRTARSHTETFF. CDR3 bases: TGTGCCAGCAGTTACCGGACCGCCCGTTCCCACACTGAAACTTTCTTT.